Each of the 25 T cell receptor beta chains below was sequenced from the same sample in a study of shared clonotypes between healthy human individuals. Some clones are missing from TCRdb's copy, which holds only in-frame ones; the method was immunoSEQ multiplex PCR. Seen here are over a million clones, roughly 70% observed once, and the top ten hold around 1.4%. The sequencing input was memory CD4+ T cells sorted from blood. Regarding subset: CD45RA-negative fraction. These TCRs come from a man aged 18 to 35 in good health.

CDR3 sequence (DNA): TGTGCCAGCAGCCTTGACGTGCGGGAGGGGAACACCGGGGAGCTGTTTTTT. Amino acid sequence: CASSLDVREGNTGELFF. The rearrangement links TRBV5-5 to TRBJ2-2; 9 bases agree with TRBD2. The CDR3 is made up of 17 amino acids. Germline assignment: CDR1 SGHKS and CDR2 YYEKEE (reference sequence). V was clipped by 4 bases and J by 1 base; unmatched bases: 8. Full variable domain (missing parts from reference TRBV5-5 and TRBJ2-2): DAGVTQSPTHLIKTRGQQVTLRCSPISGHKSVSWYQQVLGQGPQFIFQYYEKEERGRGNFPDRFSARQFPNYSSELNVNALLLGDSALYLCASSLDVREGNTGELFFGEGSRLTVL.

This clone was observed a few times. The V and J genes are TRBV5-6 and TRBJ1-2, with unresolved D. Trimming took off 0 bases at V and 4 bases at J, with 10 bases between the two ends. The length of the CDR3 is 14 residues. The V gene's germline CDR1 is SGHDT and CDR2 YYEEEE. The DNA for the CDR3 is TGTGCCAGCAGCTTGGAGCACCAAACCTATGGCTACACCTTC. It codes for CASSLEHQTYGYTF.

This clone was found many times. This sequence joins TRBV9 and TRBJ2-1; 7 bases agree with TRBD2. The CDR3 is made up of 15 amino acids. Germline loops: CDR1 SGDLS, CDR2 YYNGEE. Trimming removed 0 bases from V and 10 bases from J; junction bases left unmatched: 10. The chain's CDR3 is CASSVATGGRGEQFF. Here the CDR3 DNA reads TGTGCCAGCAGCGTAGCTACGGGAGGACGTGGCGAGCAGTTCTTC.

The chain uses TRBV7-8 and TRBJ1-1; no clear D. CDR3 size: 13 residues. V was pared by 5 bases and J by 0 bases, with 7 bases between. Germline loops: CDR1 SGHVS, CDR2 FQNEAQ. In DNA form, the CDR3 reads TGTGCCAGCAGCGTATTCCTGAACACTGAAGCTTTCTTT. Protein product: CASSVFLNTEAFF.

The J gene is TRBJ2-1, the V gene TRBV18; the match to TRBD1 covers 9 bases. Looked up from germline, CDR1 is KGHSH and CDR2 is LQKENI. The J segment lost 8 bases and the V segment lost 5 bases, leaving 10 bases of the junction unmatched. The CDR3 has 15 residues. The CDR3 spells CASSAPGQGPHEQFF. The CDR3 nucleotides read TGTGCCAGCTCAGCTCCGGGACAGGGCCCCCATGAGCAGTTCTTC.

This clone was found once. This chain joins TRBV28 and TRBJ1-3; 7 bases map to TRBD1. CDR1 and CDR2 from the germline V gene are MDHEN and SYDVKM. There are 14 residues in the CDR3. J gave up 3 bases and V 7 bases, and 6 bases lay outside the gene matches. CDR3 coding DNA: TGTGCCAGCACTAAGACAGGGAATGGAAACACCATATATTTT. It codes for CASTKTGNGNTIYF.

The V gene is TRBV11-2, the J gene TRBJ2-2; D may correspond to TRBD1 or TRBD2 (5 bases each). Germline assignment: CDR1 SGHAT and CDR2 FQNNGV. V lost 4 bases and J lost 5, with 11 bases in between. The CDR3 spans 14 residues. CDR3 DNA sequence: TGTGCCAGCAGCTCACCCAGGGAGACCGGGGAGCTGTTTTTT. It is translated as CASSSPRETGELFF.

V is TRBV29-1 and J is TRBJ2-4, with 9 bases that match TRBD2. Germline values: CDR1 SQVTM, CDR2 ANQGSEA. This CDR3 spans 14 amino acids. Germline trimming cut 4 bases from V and 0 bases from J; bases unmatched to any gene: 1. The CDR3 coding sequence is TGCAGCGTTGGACTAGCGGTAGCCAAAAACATTCAGTACTTC. Amino acids: CSVGLAVAKNIQYF.

The chain couples TRBV5-5 to TRBJ1-5, with D possibly being TRBD1 (5 bases). V lost 3 bases to trimming and J lost 4 bases, with 11 bases between them. Germline-derived CDR1 and CDR2 are SGHKS and YYEKEE (reference sequence). The CDR3 covers 14 residues. The CDR3 reads CASSYGTLNQPQHF. The CDR3 region has the DNA TGTGCCAGCAGCTACGGGACCCTAAATCAGCCCCAGCATTTT.

The gene calls are TRBV19 and TRBJ2-7; possibly TRBD1 for D (5 bases). There are 13 residues in the CDR3. V shed 4 bases and J shed 2 bases, with 9 bases lying between them. CDR1 is LNHDA, CDR2 SQIVND, per germline (reference sequence). CDR3 DNA: TGTGCCAGTAGTAGACAGAGAGCCTACGAGCAGTACTTC. As protein: CASSRQRAYEQYF.

This chain joins TRBV2 and TRBJ2-4; D is perhaps TRBD1 (6 bases). CDR3 length: 14 residues. V was clipped by 2 bases and J by 6 bases, with 11 bases between them. Germline CDR1 SNHLY, CDR2 FYNNEI. The DNA for the CDR3 is TGTGCCAGCAGTGAACTGGGACAACCAAACATTCAGTACTTC. Translated, it gives CASSELGQPNIQYF.

The V and J genes are TRBV7-9 and TRBJ1-4; D uncertain. The CDR3 spans 16 residues. Germline loops: CDR1 SEHNR, CDR2 FQNEAQ (reference sequence). With 1 base removed from V and 7 bases from J, the gap between germline ends came to 16 bases. CDR3 bases: TGTGCCAGCAGCTTAGGGCGAACAGTTGGAGGTGAAAAACTGTTTTTT. Translated, it gives CASSLGRTVGGEKLFF.

The rearrangement joins TRBV29-1 to TRBJ1-2; D not resolved. The ends were cut back, 6 bases at V and 4 bases at J, with 15 bases in the middle. The CDR3 has 13 residues. Per the germline V gene, CDR1 is SQVTM and CDR2 is ANQGSEA. The CDR3: CSVQTDRFYGYTF. The CDR3 coding sequence is TGCAGCGTCCAAACGGACCGATTCTATGGCTACACCTTC.

This clone was observed a handful of times. The DNA for the CDR3 is TGTGCCAGCAGTATGACAGGACCGAACACTGAAGCTTTCTTT. It encodes CASSMTGPNTEAFF. V gene TRBV6-6 combines with J gene TRBJ1-1, with a possible D match to TRBD1 (6 bases). The CDR3 covers 14 residues. Deletions cut 5 bases from V and 1 base from J, with 11 bases between. In germline, CDR1 is MNHNY, CDR2 SVGAGI (reference sequence).

This clone occurred once. The rearrangement joins TRBV7-9 to TRBJ2-2; D possibly corresponds to TRBD2 (6 bases). V lost 3 bases and J lost 7, with 12 bases in between. Germline V gene data show CDR1 as SEHNR and CDR2 as FQNEAQ (reference sequence). The length of the CDR3 is 14 residues. CDR3: CASSFGPGSGELFF. The CDR3 DNA reads TGTGCCAGCAGCTTCGGGCCCGGGAGCGGGGAGCTGTTTTTT.

The J gene is TRBJ2-2, the V gene TRBV7-2; 14 bases map to TRBD2. V trimming: 1 base; J trimming: 7 bases; junction bases outside the gene matches: 2. The CDR3 spans 16 residues. Germline values: CDR1 SGHTA, CDR2 FQGNSA. The CDR3 region has the DNA TGTGCCAGCAGCTTAGGTGGACTAGCGGGAGGCGGGGAGCTGTTTTTT. It translates to CASSLGGLAGGGELFF.

The V call is TRBV15, the J call TRBJ2-7; either TRBD1 or TRBD2 may fit D (6 bases each). CDR1 and CDR2 (germline): LNHNV, YYDKDF (reference sequence). The V and J ends lost 0 bases and 3 bases respectively, with 12 bases between them. The CDR3 extends over 15 amino acids. The CDR3 spells CATSRDLGGLYEQYF. The CDR3 DNA reads as TGTGCCACCAGCAGAGATTTGGGGGGCCTCTACGAGCAGTACTTC.

J is TRBJ1-4 and V is TRBV18; D uncertain. The ends were cut back, 4 bases at V and 7 bases at J, with 10 bases in the middle. This CDR3 has 13 residues. Germline values: CDR1 KGHSH, CDR2 LQKENI. This CDR3 reads CASSLRGSEKLFF. DNA for the CDR3: TGTGCCAGCTCACTACGGGGAAGTGAAAAACTGTTTTTT.

In its sample, this clone was seen many times. The V gene is TRBV11-2, the J gene TRBJ2-5, with a tentative D call TRBD2 (6 bases). CDR1 is SGHAT, CDR2 FQNNGV, per germline. The V end lost 4 bases, the J end lost 5 bases, and 17 bases lay between the germline ends. The CDR3 is 15 amino acids. The CDR3 loop is CASSSGTSEGETQYF. DNA for the CDR3: TGTGCCAGCAGCTCCGGGACTTCAGAGGGGGAGACCCAGTACTTC. The whole variable domain, filled in from reference TRBV11-2 and TRBJ2-5, reads EAGVAQSPRYKIIEKRQSVAFWCNPISGHATLYWYQQILGQGPKLLIQFQNNGVVDDSQLPKDRFSAERLKGVDSTLKIQPAKLEDSAVYLCASSSGTSEGETQYFGPGTRLLVL.

This chain joins TRBV7-2 and TRBJ2-6; D may be TRBD1 (6 bases). Between the trimmed V and J ends, which lost 1 base and 2 bases, there was a span of 6 bases. The germline gives CDR1 SGHTA, CDR2 FQGNSA. This CDR3 is built from 15 residues. The CDR3 region is CASSLDRAGANVLTF. CDR3 coding DNA: TGTGCCAGCAGCTTAGACAGGGCTGGGGCCAACGTCCTGACTTTC.

This clone was recorded once. The chain joins TRBV7-3 to TRBJ1-2; 7 nucleotides align to TRBD1. The CDR3 covers 13 residues. Looked up from germline, CDR1 is SGHTA and CDR2 is FQGTGA. After removal of 5 bases from V and 7 bases from J, the junction contained 7 bases not matched to a gene. CDR3 in DNA: TGTGCCAGCAGCAAAGGACAGGCTGGTGGCTACACCTTC. It translates to CASSKGQAGGYTF.

The chain uses TRBV6-5 and TRBJ2-7; the match to TRBD1 covers 7 bases. Germline V gene lookup returns CDR1 MNHEY and CDR2 SVGAGI. The length of the CDR3 is 13 residues. With V trimmed by 5 bases and J by 7 bases, 8 bases remained unmatched. CDR3 region: CASSLTGVGEQYF. CDR3 coding DNA: TGTGCCAGCAGTCTAACAGGGGTAGGGGAGCAGTACTTC.

The chain employs TRBV29-1 and TRBJ2-7; 9 bases are a match to TRBD1. The CDR3 contains 13 residues. Germline loops: CDR1 SQVTM, CDR2 ANQGSEA. V shed 6 bases, J shed 9 bases, and the junction held 12 bases outside the gene matches. This CDR3 reads CSVGTGIAGGQYF. CDR3 bases: TGCAGCGTCGGGACAGGGATCGCAGGAGGGCAGTACTTC.

The V and J genes are TRBV5-1 and TRBJ1-3; D perhaps matches TRBD1 (6 bases). Germline V CDR1 and CDR2: SGHRS, YFSETQ. The V and J ends lost 4 bases and 2 bases respectively, with 13 bases between them. CDR3 length: 15 amino acids. The CDR3 spells CASSGAGTPGNTIYF. CDR3 nucleotides: TGCGCCAGCAGCGGGGCGGGGACACCTGGAAACACCATATATTTT.

This clone was observed a single time. This chain uses TRBV10-3 with TRBJ2-6; tentative D call: TRBD1 (6 bases). The V and J ends lost 2 bases and 1 base respectively, with 12 bases between them. The CDR3 is 17 residues long. Germline CDR1 is ENHRY and CDR2 is SYGVKD. CDR3 in amino acids: CAISEGKRGSGANVLTF. For the CDR3, the DNA is TGTGCCATCAGTGAGGGGAAGAGGGGGTCTGGGGCCAACGTCCTGACTTTC.